Sequencing of this T cell receptor (beta chain) was carried out in a study of T cell repertoires in cytomegalovirus infection. For the study at large: TCR beta signatures that were public indicated CMV infection and matching HLA type. Regarding the study as a whole: The study found HLA-C-restricted CMV-specific TCR beta clonotypes dominating the ex vivo response. Adding up the frequency of public TCR beta families identified people who carried CMV plus the relevant HLA.

From the reads, TCRdb called clonotypes with MiXCR, one entry per CDR3 protein. Counted here are around 140,000 distinct CDR3 sequences, roughly 6.5% occurring once; the ten biggest clones make up over 15%. The V and J ends lost 8 bases and 2 bases respectively, with 6 bases between them. This CDR3 is 12 amino acids long. From germline, CDR1 is MNHEY and CDR2 SVGEGT. Within the sample, this clonotype is medium-sized. Its antigen is undetermined. The clonotype originates from a human donor in good health (CMV status not recorded). Some clones in this sample may be carry-over from other donors' samples. Sequencing was performed on PBMCs. The J gene is TRBJ1-4, the V gene TRBV6-2 or TRBV6-3; D is ambiguous. CDR3 coding DNA: TGTGCCAGCGGAGAGACTAATGAAAAACTGTTTTTT. This gives the protein CASGETNEKLFF.